This is a list of T cell receptor beta chains from one sample in a study of response to subunit inactivated influenza vaccine. Each CDR3 protein is one row after TCRdb ran MiXCR on the RT-PCR reads. Seen here are roughly 700,000 distinct CDR3 sequences, roughly 14% observed once, and the top ten hold 5.5% to 7%. The sample here was PBMCs from blood, taken 14 to 15 days before vaccination. The receptors originated from a middle-aged man who received an inactivated influenza vaccine. Each CDR3 is given with its conserved first and last residue. Fields, in order: D gene, J gene, V gene, clone size, CDR3 protein, CDR3 DNA. The D gene is left open where the match is weak. Expanded clones are given a class, and other clones once, few, many or no size at all.

D gene: -
J gene: TRBJ1-1
V gene: TRBV20-1
clone size: many
CDR3 protein: CSARGGRTEAFF
CDR3 DNA: TGCAGTGCTAGAGGGGGGCGCACTGAAGCTTTCTTT

D gene: -
J gene: TRBJ2-5
V gene: TRBV5-1
clone size: many
CDR3 protein: CASSSKFRDFQETQYF
CDR3 DNA: TGCGCCAGCAGCTCGAAATTCCGGGACTTCCAAGAGACCCAGTACTTC

D gene: TRBD1
J gene: TRBJ2-4
V gene: TRBV11-2
clone size: many
CDR3 protein: CASSQIDRGLAKNIQYF
CDR3 DNA: TGTGCCAGCAGCCAAATAGACAGGGGGCTTGCCAAAAACATTCAGTACTTC

D gene: TRBD1
J gene: TRBJ1-1
V gene: TRBV5-1
clone size: few
CDR3 protein: CASSFSAGQGSTEAFF
CDR3 DNA: TGCGCCAGCAGCTTCTCTGCGGGACAGGGAAGTACTGAAGCTTTCTTT

D gene: TRBD2
J gene: TRBJ2-1
V gene: TRBV25-1
clone size: few
CDR3 protein: CASSDWGRAGNEQFF
CDR3 DNA: TGTGCCAGCAGTGATTGGGGGAGGGCCGGGAATGAGCAGTTCTTC

D gene: TRBD1
J gene: TRBJ2-7
V gene: TRBV11-2
clone size: few
CDR3 protein: CASSLNRGLQRRTYEQYF
CDR3 DNA: TGTGCCAGCAGCCTCAACAGGGGGCTGCAGCGGAGAACCTACGAGCAGTACTTC

D gene: TRBD1
J gene: TRBJ2-5
V gene: TRBV5-4
clone size: few
CDR3 protein: CASSLAGTGAETQYF
CDR3 DNA: TGTGCCAGCAGCTTAGCCGGGACAGGGGCGGAGACCCAGTACTTC

D gene: TRBD1
J gene: TRBJ1-6
V gene: TRBV27
clone size: few
CDR3 protein: CASSLFSQGAYNSPLHF
CDR3 DNA: TGTGCCAGCAGTTTATTTTCTCAGGGGGCCTATAATTCACCCCTCCACTTT

D gene: -
J gene: TRBJ1-6
V gene: TRBV11-2
clone size: -
CDR3 protein: CASSLQTTGSPLHF
CDR3 DNA: TGTGCCAGCAGTTTACAGACGACGGGGTCACCCCTCCACTTT

D gene: TRBD1
J gene: TRBJ1-4
V gene: TRBV7-2
clone size: -
CDR3 protein: CASSLLGQGDEKLFF
CDR3 DNA: TGTGCCAGCAGCTTACTCGGGCAGGGGGATGAAAAACTGTTTTTT

D gene: TRBD2
J gene: TRBJ2-1
V gene: TRBV9
clone size: few
CDR3 protein: CASSPRTSGKSIEQFF
CDR3 DNA: TGTGCCAGCAGCCCGCGGACTAGCGGGAAAAGCATTGAGCAGTTCTTC

D gene: -
J gene: TRBJ2-1
V gene: TRBV2
clone size: -
CDR3 protein: CASSDGTYDSIAEQFF
CDR3 DNA: TGTGCCAGCAGTGACGGAACCTACGATTCGATTGCTGAGCAGTTCTTC

D gene: -
J gene: TRBJ2-7
V gene: TRBV2
clone size: many
CDR3 protein: CASSLGLQYF
CDR3 DNA: TGTGCCAGCAGTTTAGGTCTGCAGTACTTC

D gene: -
J gene: TRBJ2-7
V gene: TRBV12-3/TRBV12-4
clone size: many
CDR3 protein: CASSGLYGEQYF
CDR3 DNA: TGTGCCAGCAGTGGGCTTTATGGCGAGCAGTACTTC

D gene: TRBD1
J gene: TRBJ2-7
V gene: TRBV4-3
clone size: many
CDR3 protein: CASSQETGGYYEQYF
CDR3 DNA: TGCGCCAGCAGCCAAGAGACAGGGGGGTACTACGAGCAGTACTTC

D gene: TRBD2
J gene: TRBJ2-3
V gene: TRBV5-1
clone size: few
CDR3 protein: CASSQGLAGGGDTQYF
CDR3 DNA: TGCGCCAGCAGCCAGGGACTAGCGGGGGGTGGAGATACGCAGTATTTT

D gene: TRBD2
J gene: TRBJ2-1
V gene: TRBV3-1
clone size: -
CDR3 protein: CASSQVTSGQYNQQFF
CDR3 DNA: TGTGCCAGCAGCCAAGTTACTAGCGGACAATACAATCAGCAGTTCTTC

D gene: TRBD1
J gene: TRBJ2-7
V gene: TRBV11-2
clone size: few
CDR3 protein: CASSSWDSLFYEQYF
CDR3 DNA: TGTGCCAGCAGCTCCTGGGACAGCCTCTTCTACGAGCAGTACTTC

D gene: TRBD1
J gene: TRBJ1-5
V gene: TRBV6-5
clone size: -
CDR3 protein: CASSYRTGSQPQHF
CDR3 DNA: TGTGCCAGCAGTTACCGGACAGGTTCTCAGCCCCAGCATTTT

D gene: TRBD2
J gene: TRBJ2-3
V gene: TRBV12-3/TRBV12-4
clone size: -
CDR3 protein: CASSGTGGGFDTQYF
CDR3 DNA: TGTGCCAGCAGTGGCACGGGGGGGGGGTTTGATACGCAGTATTTT

D gene: TRBD2
J gene: TRBJ2-3
V gene: TRBV9
clone size: -
CDR3 protein: CASSTTSGETDTQYF
CDR3 DNA: TGTGCCAGCAGCACGACTAGCGGGGAAACAGATACGCAGTATTTT

D gene: -
J gene: TRBJ1-1
V gene: TRBV20-1
clone size: -
CDR3 protein: CSATAGAVTEAFF
CDR3 DNA: TGCAGTGCTACTGCCGGGGCGGTAACTGAAGCTTTCTTT

D gene: -
J gene: TRBJ1-4
V gene: TRBV15
clone size: few
CDR3 protein: CATGPRTREKLFF
CDR3 DNA: TGTGCCACCGGCCCGCGTACTCGGGAAAAACTGTTTTTT

D gene: -
J gene: TRBJ2-7
V gene: TRBV11-2
clone size: -
CDR3 protein: CASSSPSEQHF
CDR3 DNA: TGTGCCAGCAGCTCACCCAGCGAGCAGCACTTC

D gene: TRBD1
J gene: TRBJ1-5
V gene: TRBV20-1
clone size: few
CDR3 protein: CSAREMTGPNQPQHF
CDR3 DNA: TGCAGTGCTAGAGAAATGACAGGGCCCAATCAGCCCCAGCATTTT

D gene: -
J gene: TRBJ2-3
V gene: TRBV6-2/TRBV6-3
clone size: -
CDR3 protein: CASSYTGVSPDTQYF
CDR3 DNA: TGTGCCAGCAGTTATACGGGAGTGAGTCCAGATACGCAGTATTTT

D gene: -
J gene: TRBJ2-2
V gene: TRBV12-3/TRBV12-4
clone size: -
CDR3 protein: CASSPRGPGDTGELFF
CDR3 DNA: TGTGCCAGCAGTCCTAGGGGTCCAGGGGACACCGGGGAGCTGTTTTTT

D gene: -
J gene: TRBJ2-7
V gene: TRBV29-1
clone size: -
CDR3 protein: CSVKPTGRFYEQYF
CDR3 DNA: TGCAGCGTTAAGCCGACAGGGAGGTTCTACGAGCAGTACTTC

D gene: -
J gene: TRBJ1-2
V gene: TRBV5-6
clone size: -
CDR3 protein: CASSLDPSRRPANYGYTF
CDR3 DNA: TGTGCCAGCAGCTTGGACCCTTCACGACGGCCAGCTAACTATGGCTACACCTTC

D gene: TRBD2
J gene: TRBJ2-1
V gene: TRBV5-6
clone size: -
CDR3 protein: CASSPPPSGFYNEQFF
CDR3 DNA: TGTGCCAGCAGCCCGCCCCCTAGCGGATTCTACAATGAGCAGTTCTTC

D gene: TRBD2
J gene: TRBJ2-1
V gene: TRBV2
clone size: -
CDR3 protein: CASSEALGSGGSYNEQFF
CDR3 DNA: TGTGCCAGCAGTGAAGCGCTTGGATCGGGGGGCTCCTACAATGAGCAGTTCTTC

D gene: -
J gene: TRBJ2-1
V gene: TRBV18
clone size: few
CDR3 protein: CASSPWAGRNEQFF
CDR3 DNA: TGTGCCAGCTCACCATGGGCTGGGAGGAATGAGCAGTTCTTC

D gene: TRBD1
J gene: TRBJ2-4
V gene: TRBV27
clone size: -
CDR3 protein: CASSRQSRTGANIQYF
CDR3 DNA: TGTGCCAGCAGTCGGCAATCCAGGACAGGTGCTAACATTCAGTACTTC

D gene: -
J gene: TRBJ2-5
V gene: TRBV9
clone size: -
CDR3 protein: CASSVVGGQETQYF
CDR3 DNA: TGTGCCAGCAGCGTAGTAGGGGGGCAAGAGACCCAGTACTTC

D gene: TRBD2
J gene: TRBJ2-5
V gene: TRBV12-3/TRBV12-4
clone size: -
CDR3 protein: CASRRTSGSAETQYF
CDR3 DNA: TGTGCCAGCAGGCGGACTAGCGGGAGTGCGGAGACCCAGTACTTC

D gene: TRBD1
J gene: TRBJ2-5
V gene: TRBV15
clone size: -
CDR3 protein: CATSRAPQGVVRETQYF
CDR3 DNA: TGTGCCACCAGCAGGGCCCCCCAGGGGGTGGTTAGAGAGACCCAGTACTTC

D gene: -
J gene: TRBJ2-1
V gene: TRBV14
clone size: few
CDR3 protein: CASSQAPRSQFF
CDR3 DNA: TGTGCCAGCAGCCAAGCTCCCCGGTCGCAGTTCTTC

D gene: -
J gene: TRBJ2-3
V gene: TRBV7-8
clone size: few
CDR3 protein: CASSLAIGEIRDTQYF
CDR3 DNA: TGTGCCAGCAGCTTAGCGATTGGGGAAATAAGAGATACGCAGTATTTT

D gene: -
J gene: TRBJ2-5
V gene: TRBV7-6
clone size: few
CDR3 protein: CASSLVGRGVETQYF
CDR3 DNA: TGTGCCAGCAGCTTAGTGGGCAGGGGAGTAGAGACCCAGTACTTC

D gene: -
J gene: TRBJ1-2
V gene: TRBV4-2
clone size: -
CDR3 protein: CASSQFGGYTF
CDR3 DNA: TGTGCCAGCAGCCAATTCGGAGGCTACACCTTC

D gene: -
J gene: TRBJ1-1
V gene: TRBV29-1
clone size: -
CDR3 protein: CSVGDTGTLNTEAFF
CDR3 DNA: TGCAGCGTTGGCGATACAGGGACGTTGAACACTGAAGCTTTCTTT

D gene: -
J gene: TRBJ2-7
V gene: TRBV6-5
clone size: -
CDR3 protein: CASSYSRQGGNEQYF
CDR3 DNA: TGTGCCAGCAGTTACAGCCGGCAGGGCGGGAACGAGCAGTACTTC

D gene: TRBD2
J gene: TRBJ2-7
V gene: TRBV7-3
clone size: -
CDR3 protein: CASSLGGGSYKNEQYF
CDR3 DNA: TGTGCCAGCAGCTTAGGAGGCGGGAGCTATAAGAACGAGCAGTACTTC

D gene: -
J gene: TRBJ2-1
V gene: TRBV4-3
clone size: -
CDR3 protein: CASSPTGHHGLGNNEQFF
CDR3 DNA: TGCGCCAGCAGCCCGACGGGGCACCACGGGTTAGGTAACAATGAGCAGTTCTTC

D gene: -
J gene: TRBJ1-1
V gene: TRBV5-1
clone size: few
CDR3 protein: CASSPGLAGVYMNTEAFF
CDR3 DNA: TGCGCCAGCAGCCCCGGCTTGGCAGGGGTTTACATGAACACTGAAGCTTTCTTT

D gene: TRBD2
J gene: TRBJ2-1
V gene: TRBV24-1
clone size: many
CDR3 protein: CATSTIKLAGDSYNEQFF
CDR3 DNA: TGTGCCACCAGTACGATTAAACTAGCGGGGGACTCCTACAATGAGCAGTTCTTC

D gene: -
J gene: TRBJ1-3
V gene: TRBV5-1
clone size: few
CDR3 protein: CASSLDGPSGNTIYF
CDR3 DNA: TGCGCCAGCAGCTTGGACGGCCCCTCTGGAAACACCATATATTTT

D gene: TRBD2
J gene: TRBJ2-1
V gene: TRBV20-1
clone size: -
CDR3 protein: CSATGLAGGSYNEQFF
CDR3 DNA: TGCAGTGCTACGGGACTAGCGGGAGGCTCCTACAATGAGCAGTTCTTC

D gene: TRBD1
J gene: TRBJ2-1
V gene: TRBV5-1
clone size: few
CDR3 protein: CASSLGSGQGVNEQFF
CDR3 DNA: TGCGCCAGCAGCTTGGGCTCGGGACAGGGAGTGAATGAGCAGTTCTTC

D gene: -
J gene: TRBJ1-2
V gene: TRBV28
clone size: few
CDR3 protein: CASSLMDKHPGYTF
CDR3 DNA: TGTGCCAGCAGTTTAATGGACAAACACCCTGGCTACACCTTC